This entry is about one T cell receptor (beta chain). A few counts support this clone. There is no known antigen for this receptor. No base qualities exist here, and no much larger clone lies one base off it. The time point label, read with the paper, signifies: pre-transplant. Unstimulated PBMCs, after thawing, were stained for CD3, CD4 and CD8 and then FACS-sorted into CD3+CD4+ and CD3+CD8+ populations. Randomization to immunosuppression withdrawal applied to every one of the 8 studied subjects. The Qiagen DNeasy Blood and Tissue Kit was used for isolation of genomic DNA. Using immunoSEQ, frozen genomic DNA was subjected to high-throughput TCRbeta CDR3 sequencing, a process that included PCR amplification, mapping, bias correction and internal controls. From the authors' description of their analysis: Only productive rearrangements were retained, with each unique TCRbeta sequence defined by its CDR3 nucleotide sequence together with its V and J gene. A sequence counted as donor-reactive only if the sequence showed at least 5-fold expansion in CFSE-low cells compared with unstimulated pre-transplant cells and had a frequency of at least 0.01%. Minimum frequency thresholds were set for each subject based on the unstimulated sample with the lowest template count, ensuring at least 90% detection power. Jensen-Shannon divergence between the top 1000 TCRbeta sequences post-transplant and pre-transplant was used to measure repertoire turnover. Two-sided Fisher's exact tests were used to test for changes in the detection of donor-reactive sequences. TCRdb re-hosts the immuneACCESS table, in-frame sequences only. Its copies lack some clones; in the studies checked, an unresolved V gene accounts for under half of them, and the cause for the rest is not known. V and J calls plus clone size are reproduced from that table; the DNA served to infer D and trimming. The sample table records roughly 73,000 clones; roughly 80% of these occur just once. The ten biggest clones cover about 0.6% of the sample.

These data originate in a study of T cell clones after liver transplantation (dated by TCRdb to between 2018 and 2021). Study-wide context: ITN030ST, the source of the samples, was a randomized trial that attempted immunosuppression withdrawal within 2 years of liver transplantation. After a pre-transplant mixed lymphocyte reaction, TCRbeta sequencing was used to pinpoint donor-reactive T cell clones, which were subsequently tracked in post-transplant blood. Of the eight recipients, three were HCV-positive, while the remaining recipients had been transplanted for non-autoimmune, non-viral indications. Tolerance was defined as complete withdrawal of immunosuppression for at least one year without a rise in liver enzymes beyond twice the upper limit of normal. Blood samples were collected pre-transplant, then pre-randomization ahead of withdrawal, and finally post-randomization once withdrawal had either been completed or failed. The study cohort included 8 liver transplant recipients, of whom 3 were classified as tolerant and 5 as non-tolerant. The subjects received no induction therapy and were kept on standard immunosuppression until randomization at 12-24 months post-transplant. As an antigen-independent comparator for the donor-reactive sequences, third party-reactive TCRbeta sequences from pre-transplant MLRs were identified as well. Findings and caveats that apply to the study as a whole: The conclusions were considered preliminary, being limited by small, heterogeneous patient numbers and non-standardized post-transplant time points. Donor-reactive sequences decreased more than third party-reactive sequences, which suggests partial antigen-specific deletion that was not related to withdrawal success. In two subjects, low numbers of available donor cells limited the measurable donor-reactive repertoire. Circulating donor-reactive CD4 TCRbeta sequences fell significantly post-transplant in most of the 8 subjects, irrespective of tolerance or HCV status. Because no allograft tissue specimens were available, donor-reactive T cells may have migrated into the graft instead of being deleted. When repertoire turnover was accounted for, significantly reduced detection of donor-reactive sequences was found in 7 of 8 subjects for CD4 and in 8 of 8 subjects for CD8.

From a lookup of the germline V gene, CDR1 and CDR2 are SGHDT and YYEEEE. Inclusive of the bounding cysteine and phenylalanine, the CDR3 is 16 residues long. Only CDR3 DNA is held: 48 bases, read in frame from base 1. Trimming accounts for 0 bases at V and 1 base at J, while the number of junction bases matched to no gene is 5. This receptor was taken from a human donor who received a liver transplant. Here the chain combines TRBV5-6 and TRBJ2-7, and TRBD2 aligns with 9 junction nucleotides. Sequenced material: CD4+ T cells from blood, taken before liver transplant. The DNA sequence reads TGTGCCAGCAGCTTGGAGGTACTAGCGGGTTCCTACGAGCAGTACTTC. The resulting protein is CASSLEVLAGSYEQYF.